This TCR beta chain was sequenced in a study of identical twins. Using its own MiXCR run on the 5' RACE reads, TCRdb lists one record per CDR3 protein. The sample carries roughly 700,000 distinct CDR3 sequences, around 8.6% recorded once. The same sample was also studied in work on yellow fever vaccine responses in identical twins.

Sequences were obtained from PBMCs. This sequence originates from a woman younger than 35 in good health.

CDR3 sequence: CASSLDGGSPLNEQFF. Written as DNA, the CDR3 is TGTGCCAGCAGTTTAGACGGCGGGAGTCCCCTCAATGAGCAGTTCTTC. This rearrangement joins TRBV12-3 or TRBV12-4 to TRBJ2-1; 7 bases agree with TRBD2. V was pared by 1 base and J by 6 bases, with 9 bases of the junction left unmatched. The CDR3 is made up of 16 amino acids.